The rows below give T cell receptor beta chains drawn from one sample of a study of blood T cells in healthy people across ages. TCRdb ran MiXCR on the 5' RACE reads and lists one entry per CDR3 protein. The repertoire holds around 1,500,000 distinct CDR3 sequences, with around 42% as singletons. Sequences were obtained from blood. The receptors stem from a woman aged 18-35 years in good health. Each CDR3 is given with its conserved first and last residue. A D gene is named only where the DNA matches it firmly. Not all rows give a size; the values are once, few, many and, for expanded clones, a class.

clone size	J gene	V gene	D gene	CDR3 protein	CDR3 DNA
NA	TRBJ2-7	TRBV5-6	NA	CASSPDLYGPSYEQYF	TGTGCCAGCAGCCCGGACCTTTACGGACCCTCCTACGAGCAGTACTTC
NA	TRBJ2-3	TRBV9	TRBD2	CASSVVGAGPTDTQYF	TGTGCCAGCAGCGTAGTCGGAGCGGGGCCCACAGATACGCAGTATTTT
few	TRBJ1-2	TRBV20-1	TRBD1	CSARNRQGNANGYTF	TGCAGTGCTAGAAATCGACAGGGGAATGCTAATGGCTACACCTTC
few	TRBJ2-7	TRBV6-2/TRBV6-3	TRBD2	CASSPGLALHEQYF	TGTGCCAGCAGTCCCGGACTAGCGTTACACGAGCAGTACTTC
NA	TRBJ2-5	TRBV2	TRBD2	CASSEEVAGGRETQYF	TGTGCCAGCAGTGAAGAGGTAGCGGGGGGGCGAGAGACCCAGTACTTC
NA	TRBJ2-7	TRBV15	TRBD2	CATSGTTLGGGADEQYF	TGTGCCACCAGCGGGACCACTCTAGGCGGGGGGGCAGACGAGCAGTACTTC
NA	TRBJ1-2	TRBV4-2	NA	CATAQGNYGYTF	TGTGCCACCGCCCAGGGGAACTATGGCTACACCTTC
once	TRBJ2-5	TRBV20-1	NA	CSALGLWPRSETQYF	TGCAGTGCTTTAGGTTTGTGGCCCCGGAGTGAGACCCAGTACTTC
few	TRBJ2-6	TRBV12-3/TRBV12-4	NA	CASSPGPQANVLTF	TGTGCCAGCAGTCCGGGACCGCAAGCCAACGTCCTGACTTTC
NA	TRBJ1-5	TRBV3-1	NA	CASSPTGGLSNQPQHF	TGTGCCAGCAGCCCTACCGGGGGGCTTAGCAATCAGCCCCAGCATTTT
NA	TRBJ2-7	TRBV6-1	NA	CASSEALGSHEQYF	TGTGCCAGCAGTGAAGCGCTCGGGAGCCACGAGCAGTACTTC
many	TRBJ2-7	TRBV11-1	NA	CASSLADGYTYEQYF	TGTGCCAGCAGCTTAGCCGACGGGTATACGTACGAGCAGTACTTC
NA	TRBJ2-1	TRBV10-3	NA	CAIGVDRASYNEQFF	TGTGCCATTGGGGTTGACAGAGCCTCCTACAATGAGCAGTTCTTC
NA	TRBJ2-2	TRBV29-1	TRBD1	CSVAGGRGLGSTGELFF	TGCAGCGTCGCCGGGGGCAGGGGGCTCGGTAGCACCGGGGAGCTGTTTTTT
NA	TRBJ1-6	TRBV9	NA	CASSVDDGYNSPLHF	TGTGCCAGCAGCGTAGATGACGGTTATAATTCACCCCTCCACTTT
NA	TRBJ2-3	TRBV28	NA	CASSFSGTSDTQYF	TGTGCCAGCAGTTTTTCCGGGACTTCAGATACGCAGTATTTT
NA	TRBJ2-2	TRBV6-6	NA	CASQGTANTGELFF	TGTGCCAGCCAGGGTACGGCGAACACCGGGGAGCTGTTTTTT
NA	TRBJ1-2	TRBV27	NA	CASSPFGGGYGYTF	TGTGCCAGCAGTCCCTTTGGGGGCGGGTATGGCTACACCTTC
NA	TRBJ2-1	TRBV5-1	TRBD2	CATREDSYNEQFF	TGCGCCACCCGGGAGGACTCCTACAATGAGCAGTTCTTC
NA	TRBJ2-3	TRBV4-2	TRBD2	CASSPWTSGGTDTQYF	TGTGCCAGCAGCCCATGGACTAGCGGGGGCACAGATACGCAGTATTTT
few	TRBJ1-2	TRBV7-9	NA	CASSPDTSPYGYTF	TGTGCCAGCAGCCCGGACACCTCTCCCTATGGCTACACCTTC
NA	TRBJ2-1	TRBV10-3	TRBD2	CAISGATSGSDNEQFF	TGTGCCATCAGTGGGGCGACTAGCGGGAGCGACAATGAGCAGTTCTTC
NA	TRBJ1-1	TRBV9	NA	CASSVARGGLDNTEAFF	TGTGCCAGCAGCGTAGCTCGGGGGGGGCTCGACAACACTGAAGCTTTCTTT
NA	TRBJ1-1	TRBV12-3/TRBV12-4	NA	CASTPTALNEAFF	TGTGCCAGCACCCCGACAGCCCTGAATGAAGCTTTCTTT
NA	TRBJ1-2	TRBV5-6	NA	CASSPYDQGLYNSGYTF	TGTGCCAGCAGCCCGTACGATCAGGGGCTTTACAATAGTGGCTACACCTTC
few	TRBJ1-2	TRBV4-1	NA	CASSQEAEGRYGYTF	TGCGCCAGCAGCCAAGAAGCGGAGGGAAGGTATGGCTACACCTTC
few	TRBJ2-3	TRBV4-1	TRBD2	CASSQEASGVRTDTQYF	TGCGCCAGCAGCCAAGAGGCTAGCGGGGTTCGCACAGATACGCAGTATTTT
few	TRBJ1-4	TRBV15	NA	CATSRVQGSANEKLFF	TGTGCCACCAGCAGAGTGCAGGGGTCGGCTAATGAAAAACTGTTTTTT
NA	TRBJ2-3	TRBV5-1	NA	CASSLGIGVSTDTQYF	TGCGCCAGCAGCTTGGGGATTGGGGTGAGCACAGATACGCAGTATTTT
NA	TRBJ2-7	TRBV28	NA	CASIPRGGERSYEQYF	TGTGCCAGCATCCCTAGGGGGGGTGAGAGGTCCTACGAGCAGTACTTC
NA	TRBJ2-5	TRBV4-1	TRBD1	CASSQVGTGGETQYF	TGCGCCAGCAGCCAAGTCGGGACAGGGGGCGAGACCCAGTACTTC
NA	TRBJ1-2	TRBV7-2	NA	CASSHGAGQNGYTF	TGTGCCAGCAGTCATGGGGCAGGGCAGAATGGCTACACCTTC
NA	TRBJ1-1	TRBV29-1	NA	CSVYRDTTMYTEAFF	TGCAGCGTCTACCGGGACACAACGATGTACACTGAAGCTTTCTTT
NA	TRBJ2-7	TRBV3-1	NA	CASSQDRRAYEQYF	TGTGCCAGCAGCCAAGATCGGCGGGCCTACGAGCAGTACTTC
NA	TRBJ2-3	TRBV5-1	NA	CASSLIDGTTSTDTQYF	TGCGCCAGCAGTTTGATTGATGGGACAACTAGCACAGATACGCAGTATTTT
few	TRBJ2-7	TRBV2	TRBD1	CASRTRTGEAYEQYF	TGTGCCAGCAGGACCCGGACAGGGGAAGCCTACGAGCAGTACTTC
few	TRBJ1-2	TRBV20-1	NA	CSARATGSYGYTF	TGCAGTGCTAGAGCTACAGGGTCCTATGGCTACACCTTC
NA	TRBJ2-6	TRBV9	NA	CASSVGSFGANVLTF	TGTGCCAGCAGCGTAGGCAGTTTTGGGGCCAACGTCCTGACTTTC
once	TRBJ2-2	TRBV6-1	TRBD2	CASRSASGGELFF	TGTGCCAGCAGATCCGCTAGCGGGGGGGAGCTGTTTTTT
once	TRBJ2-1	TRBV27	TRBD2	CASSPSGNSYNEQFF	TGTGCCAGCAGTCCTAGCGGTAACTCCTACAATGAGCAGTTCTTC
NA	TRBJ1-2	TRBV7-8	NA	CASSLGRDRLIGYTF	TGTGCCAGCAGCTTAGGTCGGGACCGGCTGATAGGCTACACCTTC